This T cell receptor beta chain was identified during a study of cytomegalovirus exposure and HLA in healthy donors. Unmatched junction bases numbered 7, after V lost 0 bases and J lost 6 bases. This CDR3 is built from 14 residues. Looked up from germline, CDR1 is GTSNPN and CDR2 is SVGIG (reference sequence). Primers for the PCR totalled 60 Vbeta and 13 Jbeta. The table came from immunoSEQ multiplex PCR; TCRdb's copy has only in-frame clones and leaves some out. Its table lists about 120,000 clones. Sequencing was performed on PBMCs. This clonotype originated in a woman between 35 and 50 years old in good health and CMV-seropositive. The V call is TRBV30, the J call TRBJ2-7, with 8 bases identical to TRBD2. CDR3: CAWSVSGSRSEQYF. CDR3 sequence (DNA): TGTGCCTGGAGTGTAAGCGGGAGTAGGAGCGAGCAGTACTTC.